The clone carrying this TCR beta chain was seen at least ten times. The record originates from a study of Graves' ophthalmopathy and Graves' hyperthyroidism. CDR1 SQVTM and CDR2 ANQGSEA come from the germline V gene. The CDR3 spans 12 residues. Trimming pared 3 bases from V and 1 base from J, leaving 5 bases between. Transcripts of RNA were the source for amplifying TCR beta CDR3 regions. A first-round RT-PCR used HTBI primers, followed by a second-round multiplex PCR. MiXCR, applied by TCRdb to the multiplex PCR reads, yields one record per CDR3 protein. Counted here are over a million distinct CDR3 sequences, around a third occurring once; the ten biggest clones make up 8.5% to 14%.

The chain links TRBV29-1 to TRBJ2-3; D unresolved. Input material: peripheral blood or thyroid tissue (not recorded which). The clonotype comes from an adult man with Graves' hyperthyroidism. The CDR3 region is CSVDSGTDTQYF. The DNA of the CDR3 is TGCAGCGTTGACTCCGGCACAGATACGCAGTATTTT.